The rows below give T cell receptor beta chains drawn from one sample of a study of shared clonotypes between healthy human individuals. Method: immunoSEQ multiplex PCR; TCRdb's copy keeps in-frame clones and lacks some. This sample has approximately 2.5 million clones; 85% to 95% occur once, and the top ten carry about 0.13%. Input material: naive CD4+ T cells sorted from blood. The receptors derive from a man between 18 and 29 years old in good health. Both conserved end residues are part of each CDR3. Each record gives: CDR3 protein, CDR3 DNA, clone size, J gene, V gene, D gene. D genes are given only for firm matches. For some rows the clone size is stated as once, few or many, or as a class when expanded; others skip it.

CDR3: CASRELGSEQYF
DNA: TGTGCCAGCAGGGAGTTGGGTTCCGAGCAGTACTTC
size: once
J: TRBJ2-7
V: TRBV28
D: .

CDR3: CASRLGGLTKNIQYF
DNA: TGTGCCAGCCGCCTGGGGGGGCTAACCAAAAACATTCAGTACTTC
size: .
J: TRBJ2-4
V: TRBV9
D: .

CDR3: CASSLSFGGTRETQYF
DNA: TGTGCCAGCAGTTTATCGTTCGGCGGGACCCGGGAGACCCAGTACTTC
size: .
J: TRBJ2-5
V: TRBV27
D: .

CDR3: CASSPEGQGANEQYF
DNA: TGTGCCAGTAGTCCTGAGGGACAGGGGGCAAACGAGCAGTACTTC
size: .
J: TRBJ2-7
V: TRBV19
D: TRBD1

CDR3: CASRTGGGSEAFF
DNA: TGCGCCAGCAGGACAGGGGGCGGATCTGAAGCTTTCTTT
size: .
J: TRBJ1-1
V: TRBV5-1
D: TRBD1

CDR3: CASSTIRYQETQYF
DNA: TGTGCCAGCAGTACAATACGTTACCAAGAGACCCAGTACTTC
size: .
J: TRBJ2-5
V: TRBV6-5
D: .

CDR3: CASSWDGAVYEQYF
DNA: TGTGCCAGCAGTTGGGACGGCGCCGTCTACGAGCAGTACTTC
size: .
J: TRBJ2-7
V: TRBV7-9
D: .

CDR3: CASSYSKRGGNTIYF
DNA: TGTGCCAGCAGTTACTCTAAGAGAGGTGGAAACACCATATATTTT
size: .
J: TRBJ1-3
V: TRBV6-5
D: .

CDR3: CASSGLAGGPDTQYF
DNA: TGTGCCAGCAGCGGCTTAGCGGGGGGGCCAGATACGCAGTATTTT
size: .
J: TRBJ2-3
V: TRBV9
D: TRBD2

CDR3: CASSGRNNEKLFF
DNA: TGTGCCAGCAGCGGCAGGAATAATGAAAAACTGTTTTTT
size: .
J: TRBJ1-4
V: TRBV11-1
D: .

CDR3: CASSFRGQSAKNIQYF
DNA: TGTGCCAGCAGTTTTCGGGGGCAATCGGCCAAAAACATTCAGTACTTC
size: .
J: TRBJ2-4
V: TRBV27
D: .

CDR3: CASSLDGDRVEETQYF
DNA: TGTGCCAGCAGCTTAGACGGGGACAGGGTTGAGGAGACCCAGTACTTC
size: .
J: TRBJ2-5
V: TRBV7-6
D: TRBD1

CDR3: CASSLRIGLEAFF
DNA: TGCGCCAGCAGCTTGCGAATAGGACTTGAAGCTTTCTTT
size: .
J: TRBJ1-1
V: TRBV5-1
D: .

CDR3: CASSPAGGAYEQYF
DNA: TGTGCCAGCAGCCCAGCGGGAGGAGCCTACGAGCAGTACTTC
size: .
J: TRBJ2-7
V: TRBV7-2
D: TRBD2

CDR3: CASSLVKPQHF
DNA: TGTGCCAGCAGCTTGGTTAAGCCCCAGCATTTT
size: .
J: TRBJ1-5
V: TRBV5-5
D: .

CDR3: CASSRGQGVYEQYF
DNA: TGTGCCAGCTCACGGGGACAGGGGGTCTACGAGCAGTACTTC
size: .
J: TRBJ2-7
V: TRBV18
D: TRBD1

CDR3: CASSSTGRANEKLFF
DNA: TGTGCCAGCAGCTCGACAGGGAGGGCTAATGAAAAACTGTTTTTT
size: .
J: TRBJ1-4
V: TRBV7-3
D: TRBD1

CDR3: CSAPHVNEAFF
DNA: TGCAGTGCTCCCCACGTGAACGAAGCTTTCTTT
size: .
J: TRBJ1-1
V: TRBV20-1
D: .

CDR3: CASSVLQGAGKLFF
DNA: TGTGCCAGCAGTGTCCTACAGGGGGCGGGAAAACTGTTTTTT
size: .
J: TRBJ1-4
V: TRBV2
D: TRBD1

CDR3: CASSAQPLSSPYEQYF
DNA: TGTGCCAGCAGTGCACAGCCTCTTAGCAGCCCCTACGAGCAGTACTTC
size: .
J: TRBJ2-7
V: TRBV6-6
D: .

CDR3: CASSSVGMSTDTQYF
DNA: TGTGCCAGCAGTTCCGTGGGGATGAGCACAGATACGCAGTATTTT
size: .
J: TRBJ2-3
V: TRBV6-5
D: .

CDR3: CAISGSGTDNSPLHF
DNA: TGTGCCATCAGCGGGTCCGGGACAGATAATTCACCCCTCCACTTT
size: .
J: TRBJ1-6
V: TRBV10-3
D: TRBD1

CDR3: CASGLDRFYEQYF
DNA: TGTGCTAGTGGTCTAGACAGGTTCTACGAGCAGTACTTC
size: .
J: TRBJ2-7
V: TRBV12-5
D: .

CDR3: CASSDTGATYEQYF
DNA: TGCGCCAGCAGTGACACAGGGGCTACCTACGAGCAGTACTTC
size: .
J: TRBJ2-7
V: TRBV10-1
D: TRBD1